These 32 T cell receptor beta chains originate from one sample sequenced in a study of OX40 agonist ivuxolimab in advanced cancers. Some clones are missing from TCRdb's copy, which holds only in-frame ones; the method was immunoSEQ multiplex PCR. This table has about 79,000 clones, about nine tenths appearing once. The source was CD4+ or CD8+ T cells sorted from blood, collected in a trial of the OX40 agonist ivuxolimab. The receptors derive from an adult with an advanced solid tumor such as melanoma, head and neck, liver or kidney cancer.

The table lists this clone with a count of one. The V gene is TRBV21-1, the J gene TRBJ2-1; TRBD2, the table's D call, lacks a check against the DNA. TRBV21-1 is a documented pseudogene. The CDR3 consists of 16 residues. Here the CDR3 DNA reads TGTGCCAGCAGCAGACGGACTAGCGGGGCATACAATGAGCAGTTCTTC. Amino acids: CASSRRTSGAYNEQFF.

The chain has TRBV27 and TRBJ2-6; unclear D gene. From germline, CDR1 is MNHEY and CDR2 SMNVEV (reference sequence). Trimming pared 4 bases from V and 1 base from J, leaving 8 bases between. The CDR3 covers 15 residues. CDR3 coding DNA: TGTGCCAGCAGTTCGATAGGTTCTGGGGCCAACGTCCTGACTTTC. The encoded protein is CASSSIGSGANVLTF. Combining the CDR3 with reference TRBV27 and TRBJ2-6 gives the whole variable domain EAQVTQNPRYLITVTGKKLTVTCSQNMNHEYMSWYRQDPGLGLRQIYYSMNVEVTDKGDVPEGYKVSRKEKRNFPLILESPSPNQTSLYFCASSSIGSGANVLTFGAGSRLTVL.

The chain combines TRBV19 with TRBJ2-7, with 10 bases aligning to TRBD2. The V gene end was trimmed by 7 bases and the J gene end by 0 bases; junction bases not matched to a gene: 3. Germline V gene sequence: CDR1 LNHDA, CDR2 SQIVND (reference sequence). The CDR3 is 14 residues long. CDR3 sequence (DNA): TGTGCCAGTAAGCGGGAGGGAAGCTCCTACGAGCAGTACTTC. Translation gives CASKREGSSYEQYF.

The CDR3 coding sequence is TGTGCCAGCTCTCCCTCCCGGCCCTCCACTGAAGCTTTCTTT. Translation gives CASSPSRPSTEAFF. V usage is TRBV28 and J usage is TRBJ1-1; D not certain. With 8 bases removed from V and 4 bases from J, the gap between germline ends came to 17 bases. CDR3 size: 14 residues. Germline assignment: CDR1 MDHEN and CDR2 SYDVKM.

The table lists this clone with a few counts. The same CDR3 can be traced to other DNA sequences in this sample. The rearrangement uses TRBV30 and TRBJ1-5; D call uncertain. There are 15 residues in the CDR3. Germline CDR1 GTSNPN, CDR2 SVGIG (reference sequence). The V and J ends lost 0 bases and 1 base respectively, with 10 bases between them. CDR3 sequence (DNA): TGTGCCTGGAGTGTACTTCAAGGCAGCAATCAGCCCCAGCATTTT. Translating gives CAWSVLQGSNQPQHF.

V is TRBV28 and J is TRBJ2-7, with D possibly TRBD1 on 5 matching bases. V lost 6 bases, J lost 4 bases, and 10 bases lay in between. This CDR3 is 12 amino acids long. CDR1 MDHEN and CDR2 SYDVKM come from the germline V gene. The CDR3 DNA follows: TGTGCCAGCAGGGACCAGGGATACGAGCAGTACTTC. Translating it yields CASRDQGYEQYF.

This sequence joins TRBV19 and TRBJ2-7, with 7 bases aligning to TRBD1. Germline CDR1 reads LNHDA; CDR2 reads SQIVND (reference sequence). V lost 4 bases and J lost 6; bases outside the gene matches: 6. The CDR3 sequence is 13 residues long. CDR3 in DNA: TGTGCCAGTAGTAAGGACAGGTGGGCCGAGCAGTACTTC. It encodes CASSKDRWAEQYF.

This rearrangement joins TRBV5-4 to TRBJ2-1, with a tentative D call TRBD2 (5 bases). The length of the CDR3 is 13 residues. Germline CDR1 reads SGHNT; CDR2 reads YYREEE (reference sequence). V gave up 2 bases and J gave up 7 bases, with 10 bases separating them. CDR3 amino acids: CASSFVGVNEQFF. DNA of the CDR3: TGTGCCAGCAGCTTTGTGGGAGTAAATGAGCAGTTCTTC.

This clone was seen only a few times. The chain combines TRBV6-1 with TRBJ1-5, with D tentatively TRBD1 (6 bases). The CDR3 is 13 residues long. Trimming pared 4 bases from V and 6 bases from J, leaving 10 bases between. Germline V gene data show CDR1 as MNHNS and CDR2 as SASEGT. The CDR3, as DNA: TGTGCCAGCAGTGGGCAGGGGATTCAGCCCCAGCATTTT. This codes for CASSGQGIQPQHF.

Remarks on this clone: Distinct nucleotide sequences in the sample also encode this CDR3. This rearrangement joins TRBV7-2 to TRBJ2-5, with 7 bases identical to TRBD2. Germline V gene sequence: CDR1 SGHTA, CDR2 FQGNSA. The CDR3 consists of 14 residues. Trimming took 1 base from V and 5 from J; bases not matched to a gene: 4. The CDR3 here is CASSLDGGGETQYF. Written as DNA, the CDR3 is TGTGCCAGCAGCTTAGACGGCGGGGGTGAGACCCAGTACTTC.

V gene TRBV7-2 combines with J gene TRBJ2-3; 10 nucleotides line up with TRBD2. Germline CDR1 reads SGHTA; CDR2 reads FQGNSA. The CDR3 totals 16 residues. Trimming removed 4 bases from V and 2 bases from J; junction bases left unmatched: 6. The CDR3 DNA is TGTGCCAGCAGCTACCTAGCGGGAGAAGTCACAGATACGCAGTATTTT. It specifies CASSYLAGEVTDTQYF.

This CDR3 reads CSVEDTGLEAFF. The CDR3, as DNA: TGCAGCGTTGAAGATACGGGCCTTGAAGCTTTCTTT. The rearrangement links TRBV29-1 to TRBJ1-1, with D hard to call. V lost 0 bases, J lost 7 bases, and 9 bases lay in between. The CDR3 sequence is 12 residues long. Germline V lookup: CDR1 SQVTM, CDR2 ANQGSEA.

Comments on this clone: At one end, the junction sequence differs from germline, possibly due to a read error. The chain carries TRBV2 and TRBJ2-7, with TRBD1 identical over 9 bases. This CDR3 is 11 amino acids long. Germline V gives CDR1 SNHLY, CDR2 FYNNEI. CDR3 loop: CASSERDRACF. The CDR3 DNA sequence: TGTGCCAGCAGCGAGAGGGACAGGGCCTGTTTC.

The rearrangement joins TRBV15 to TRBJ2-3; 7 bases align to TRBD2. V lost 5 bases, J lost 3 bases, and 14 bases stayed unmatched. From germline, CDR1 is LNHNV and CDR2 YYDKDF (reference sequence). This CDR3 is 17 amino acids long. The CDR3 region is CATSRGGVIGRTDTQYF. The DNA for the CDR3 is TGTGCCACCAGCCGTGGGGGGGTCATAGGGAGAACAGATACGCAGTATTTT.

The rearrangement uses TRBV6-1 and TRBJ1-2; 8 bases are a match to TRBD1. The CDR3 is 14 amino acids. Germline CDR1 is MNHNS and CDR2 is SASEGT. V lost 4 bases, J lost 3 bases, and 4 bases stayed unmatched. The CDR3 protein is CASSGGQGDYGYTF. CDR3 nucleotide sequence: TGTGCCAGCAGTGGCGGACAGGGAGACTATGGCTACACCTTC.

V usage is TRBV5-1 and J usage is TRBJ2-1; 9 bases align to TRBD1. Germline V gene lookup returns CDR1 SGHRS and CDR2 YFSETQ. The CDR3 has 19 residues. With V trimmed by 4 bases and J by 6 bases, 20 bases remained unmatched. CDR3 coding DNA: TGCGCCAGCAGCACCCGGGACAGGGATAGGGAGCGGGGCCTCAATGAGCAGTTCTTC. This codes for CASSTRDRDRERGLNEQFF.

Here the CDR3 DNA reads TGTGCCAGCAGCTCCGGGTCGGCGGGGTACGAGCAGTTCTTC. Its protein is CASSSGSAGYEQFF. The V gene is TRBV7-3, the J gene TRBJ2-1, with a tentative D call TRBD2 (6 bases). V gave up 4 bases and J gave up 10 bases, with 17 bases separating them. The germline V gene has CDR1 SGHTA and CDR2 FQGTGA. The CDR3 length is 14 residues. Full variable domain (missing parts from reference TRBV7-3 and TRBJ2-1): GAGVSQTPSNKVTEKGKYVELRCDPISGHTALYWYRQSLGQGPEFLIYFQGTGAADDSGLPNDRFFAVRPEGSVSTLKIQRTERGDSAVYLCASSSGSAGYEQFFGPGTRLTVL.

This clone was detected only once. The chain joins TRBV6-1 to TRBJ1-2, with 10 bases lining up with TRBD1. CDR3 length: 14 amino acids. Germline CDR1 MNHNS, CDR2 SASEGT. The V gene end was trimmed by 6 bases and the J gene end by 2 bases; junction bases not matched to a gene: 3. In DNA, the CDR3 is TGTGCCAGCAGCCCGGGACAGGGGAACTATGGCTACACCTTC. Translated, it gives CASSPGQGNYGYTF.

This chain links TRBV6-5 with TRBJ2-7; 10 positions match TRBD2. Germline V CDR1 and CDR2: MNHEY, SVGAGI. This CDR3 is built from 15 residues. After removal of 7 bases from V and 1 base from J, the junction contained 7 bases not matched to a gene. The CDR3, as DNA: TGTGCCAGCAACCCTAGGACTAGCGGATCCTACGAGCAGTACTTC. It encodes CASNPRTSGSYEQYF.

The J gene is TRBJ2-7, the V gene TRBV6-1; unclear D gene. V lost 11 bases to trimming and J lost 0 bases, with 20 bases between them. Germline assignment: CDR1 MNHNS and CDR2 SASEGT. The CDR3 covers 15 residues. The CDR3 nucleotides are TGTGCCCGTACTGACGACCCCCGAAGCTCCTACGAGCAGTACTTC. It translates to CARTDDPRSSYEQYF.

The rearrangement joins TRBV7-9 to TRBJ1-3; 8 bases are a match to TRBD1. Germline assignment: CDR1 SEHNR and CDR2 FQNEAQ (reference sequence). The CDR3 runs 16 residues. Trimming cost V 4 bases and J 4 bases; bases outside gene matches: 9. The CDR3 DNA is TGTGCCAGCAGCTCGGGACAGGCCAGGTCAGGAAACACCATATATTTT. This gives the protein CASSSGQARSGNTIYF.

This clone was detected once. The CDR3 nucleotides are TGCGCCAGCAGCCGTGGACTAGCGGGGAGGGCCGGGGAGCTGTTTTTT. It yields the protein CASSRGLAGRAGELFF. The chain is built from TRBV5-1 and TRBJ2-2; 12 bases fit TRBD2. This CDR3 region has 16 residues. V shed 4 bases and J 6 bases; nucleotides not matched to a gene: 7. Germline values: CDR1 SGHRS, CDR2 YFSETQ.

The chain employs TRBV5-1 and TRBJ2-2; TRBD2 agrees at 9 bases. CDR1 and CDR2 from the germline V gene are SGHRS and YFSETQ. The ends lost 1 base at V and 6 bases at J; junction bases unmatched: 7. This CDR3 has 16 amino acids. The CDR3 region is CASSLKVAGVSGELFF. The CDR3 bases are TGCGCCAGCAGCTTGAAGGTAGCGGGAGTTTCCGGGGAGCTGTTTTTT.

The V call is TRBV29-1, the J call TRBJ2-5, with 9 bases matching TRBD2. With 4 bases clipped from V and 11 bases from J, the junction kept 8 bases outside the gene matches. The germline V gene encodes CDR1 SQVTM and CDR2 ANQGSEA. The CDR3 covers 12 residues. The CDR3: CSVVAGVWEQYF. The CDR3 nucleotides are TGCAGCGTTGTAGCGGGAGTTTGGGAGCAGTACTTC.

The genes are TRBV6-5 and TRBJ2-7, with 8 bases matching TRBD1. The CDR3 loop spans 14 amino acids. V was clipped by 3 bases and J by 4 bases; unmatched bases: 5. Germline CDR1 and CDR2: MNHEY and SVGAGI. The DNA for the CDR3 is TGTGCCAGCAGTTATGTCAGGGGGCCTTACGAGCAGTACTTC. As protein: CASSYVRGPYEQYF.

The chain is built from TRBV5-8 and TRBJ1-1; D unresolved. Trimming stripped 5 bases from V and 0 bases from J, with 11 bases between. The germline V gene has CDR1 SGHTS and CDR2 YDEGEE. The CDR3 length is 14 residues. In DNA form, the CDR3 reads TGTGCCAGCAGAGACGCCGGGGTGAACACTGAAGCTTTCTTT. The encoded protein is CASRDAGVNTEAFF.

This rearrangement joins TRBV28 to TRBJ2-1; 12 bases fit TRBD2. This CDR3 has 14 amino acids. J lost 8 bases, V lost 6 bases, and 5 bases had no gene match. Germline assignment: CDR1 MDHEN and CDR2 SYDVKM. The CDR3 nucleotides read TGTGCCAGCAGACTAGCGGGAGGCCGGGATGAGCAGTTCTTC. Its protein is CASRLAGGRDEQFF.

The CDR3 DNA reads TGTGCCAGCAGCAAAGATAGGGAGGCCAAAAACATTCAGTACTTC. It encodes CASSKDREAKNIQYF. The V and J genes are TRBV21-1 and TRBJ2-4; TRBD2 was called by the table and not checked on the DNA. TRBV21-1 is a pseudogene. The CDR3 loop spans 15 amino acids.

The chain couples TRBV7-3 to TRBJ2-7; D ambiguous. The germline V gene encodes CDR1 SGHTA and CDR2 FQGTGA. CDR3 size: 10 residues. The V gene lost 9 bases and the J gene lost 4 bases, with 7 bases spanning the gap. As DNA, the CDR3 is TGTGCCAGGTTTATATACGAGCAGTACTTC. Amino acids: CARFIYEQYF.

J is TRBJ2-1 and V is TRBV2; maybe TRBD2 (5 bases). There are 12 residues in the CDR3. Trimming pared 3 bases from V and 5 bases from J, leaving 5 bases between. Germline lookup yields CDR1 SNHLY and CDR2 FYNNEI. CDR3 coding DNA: TGTGCCAGCAGTGAGCGGGACAATGAGCAGTTCTTC. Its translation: CASSERDNEQFF.

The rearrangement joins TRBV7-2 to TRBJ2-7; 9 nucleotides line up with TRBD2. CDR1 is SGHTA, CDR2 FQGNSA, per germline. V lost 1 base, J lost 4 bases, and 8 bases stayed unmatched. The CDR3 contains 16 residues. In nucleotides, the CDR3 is TGTGCCAGCAGCTTAGTAGGTAGCGGGAGAGGGTACGAGCAGTACTTC. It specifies CASSLVGSGRGYEQYF.

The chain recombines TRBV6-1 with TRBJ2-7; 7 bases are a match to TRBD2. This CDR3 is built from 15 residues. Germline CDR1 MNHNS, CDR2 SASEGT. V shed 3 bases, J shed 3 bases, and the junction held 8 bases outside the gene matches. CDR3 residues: CASSDRGEGLYEQYF. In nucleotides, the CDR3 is TGTGCCAGCAGTGACCGAGGGGAGGGCCTCTACGAGCAGTACTTC.